This TCR beta chain was identified during a study of T cells in women clearing cervical HPV infection. Notes on the study in general: A classifier using richness and V gene abundances reached an AUC of around 0.81. TRBV6-7 relative abundance averaged about 0.11% in cases and 0.15% to 0.2% in controls. CIN3+ cases had significantly higher TCR repertoire richness than controls, but evenness did not differ.

The CDR3 covers 12 residues. In germline, CDR1 is SEHNR, CDR2 FQNEAQ (reference sequence). V shed 10 bases and J 5 bases; nucleotides not matched to a gene: 5. Generated by immunoSEQ multiplex PCR, the TCRdb table keeps only in-frame clones and is missing some. With more than 20,000 clones in the sample, the ten largest clones hold 9% to 15%. A note on this clone: What it recognizes is unknown. The CDR3 end lies 3 residues beyond the end of the read and is filled in from the germline J gene.

Each participant carried one incident cervical HPV16 infection only. The sequenced material came from blood buffy coat. This TCR derives from a woman aged 18-70 years with a cervical HPV16 infection that either progressed to CIN3+ or cleared (not recorded which). The chain is built from TRBV7-9 and TRBJ2-4, with 7 bases identical to TRBD1. The part of the CDR3 DNA that was read is TGTGCCACGGGACAGCAAGAAAACATT. Amino acid sequence: CATGQQENI. The entire CDR3 protein reads CATGQQENIQYF.